This TCR beta chain was profiled in a study of CD8 T cells in Susac syndrome. With random hexamers, 0.5 to 1 ug RNA was reverse transcribed. TCRdb reanalysed the immunoSEQ multiplex PCR reads using MiXCR and keeps one entry per CDR3 protein. The data show 95,000 to 150,000 distinct CDR3 sequences, with about 92% seen just once and roughly 0.32% held by the top ten. The patients serving as multiple sclerosis controls were treatment-naive. They had stable or active relapsing-remitting disease and fulfilled revised McDonald criteria. TEMRA cells were FACS-enriched, and CD8+ and CD4+ T cells were isolated negatively. After removal of 2 bases from V and 4 bases from J, the junction contained 6 bases not matched to a gene. The CDR3 runs 17 residues. From germline, CDR1 is SGHRS and CDR2 YFSETQ.

This sequence originates from a human donor with multiple sclerosis. Sequencing was done on a sample of CD8+ T cells from PBMCs. V is TRBV5-1 and J is TRBJ2-2; TRBD1 matches 12 bases. CDR3 nucleotide sequence: TGCGCCAGCAGCTTTTCCGGGACAGGGGGCAGCACCGGGGAGCTGTTTTTT. Translated: CASSFSGTGGSTGELFF.